These 27 T cell receptor beta chains were sequenced from one sample in a study of blood T cell repertoires in COVID-19. TCRdb keeps only in-frame clones here, not all; method: immunoSEQ multiplex PCR. Here the sample spans some 150,000 clones, around three quarters being singletons. What was sequenced was peripheral blood. The receptors come from a man at least 80 years old with acute or convalescent COVID-19.

The V gene is TRBV6-5, the J gene TRBJ1-2, with 7 nucleotides matching TRBD1. This CDR3 has 15 residues. The ends lost 8 bases at V and 1 base at J; junction bases unmatched: 10. Germline lookup yields CDR1 MNHEY and CDR2 SVGAGI. CDR3 residues: CASRPQQGINYGYTF. CDR3 DNA sequence: TGTGCCAGCCGCCCCCAACAGGGGATTAACTATGGCTACACCTTC.

The chain carries TRBV13 and TRBJ2-7, with D maybe TRBD2 (5 bases). The CDR3 sequence is 14 residues long. Germline CDR1 PRHDT, CDR2 FYEKMQ (reference sequence). The germline V and J ends were trimmed by 7 bases and 3 bases, with 16 bases remaining between them. The CDR3 reads CASIQSGVGYEQYF. CDR3 coding DNA: TGTGCCAGCATTCAATCCGGGGTGGGCTACGAGCAGTACTTC.

CDR3 DNA: TGTGCCAGCAGGTCGACTAGCTGGGGATGGACCCAGTACTTC. It is translated as CASRSTSWGWTQYF. This chain joins TRBV7-2 and TRBJ2-5, with TRBD2 matching over 7 bases. The CDR3 runs 14 residues. The germline V gene encodes CDR1 SGHTA and CDR2 FQGNSA. V shed 6 bases, J shed 7 bases, and the junction held 11 bases outside the gene matches. Full variable domain (remainder filled in from reference TRBV7-2 and TRBJ2-5): GAGVSQSPSNKVTEKGKDVELRCDPISGHTALYWYRQSLGQGLEFLIYFQGNSAPDKSGLPSDRFSAERTGGSVSTLTIQRTQQEDSAVYLCASRSTSWGWTQYFGPGTRLLVL.

The chain links TRBV3-1 (or the pseudogene TRBV3-2) to TRBJ2-7; D perhaps matches TRBD2 (7 bases). The CDR3 consists of 14 residues. CDR1 and CDR2 (germline): LGHDT, YNNKEL (reference sequence). The V and J ends lost 1 base and 3 bases respectively, with 10 bases between them. CDR3: CASSQAGGVYEQYV. CDR3 sequence (DNA): TGTGCCAGCAGCCAAGCGGGGGGCGTCTACGAGCAGTACGTC.

This sequence joins TRBV5-6 and TRBJ1-2; D unclear. The CDR3 is 12 amino acids. The V gene lost 5 bases and the J gene lost 6 bases, with 11 bases spanning the gap. The germline V gene has CDR1 SGHDT and CDR2 YYEEEE. DNA of the CDR3: TGTGCCAGCAGGGAAATGGGCCATGGCTACACCTTC. This sequence encodes CASREMGHGYTF.

The genes are TRBV7-6 and TRBJ1-3, with no clear D. The germline V gene encodes CDR1 SGHVS and CDR2 FNYEAQ. The CDR3 runs to 16 residues. The V end was cut by 5 bases, the J end by 10 bases, with 24 bases between. The CDR3 loop is CASSPSGGWGMRTIYF. CDR3 sequence (DNA): TGTGCCAGCAGCCCTAGTGGAGGGTGGGGTATGCGGACCATATATTTT.

This chain connects TRBV6-6 to TRBJ1-5; D perhaps matches TRBD1 (6 bases). The CDR3 has 14 residues. V lost 6 bases to trimming and J lost 7 bases, with 16 bases between them. Germline loops: CDR1 MNHNY, CDR2 SVGAGI (reference sequence). Written as DNA, the CDR3 is TGTGCCAGCAGCCCAGGGGAGGGGTACCAGCCCCAGCATTTT. This translates into CASSPGEGYQPQHF.

The chain links TRBV3-1 (or the pseudogene TRBV3-2) to TRBJ1-2; TRBD1 aligns across 7 bases. This CDR3 spans 14 amino acids. Trimming took 6 bases from V and 6 from J; bases not matched to a gene: 10. Germline CDR1 and CDR2: LGHDT and YNNKEL (reference sequence). For the CDR3, the DNA is TGTGCCAGCAGTCTGGACAGGCGTACCGATGGCTACACCTTC. Its protein product is CASSLDRRTDGYTF.

V and J are TRBV11-2 and TRBJ2-7; D perhaps matches TRBD2 (7 bases). Trimming removed 5 bases from V and 4 bases from J, with 18 bases in between. The length of the CDR3 is 15 residues. CDR1 SGHAT and CDR2 FQNNGV come from the germline V gene. The DNA for the CDR3 is TGTGCCAGCAGCCGCTTAAGGGGGGGCGCGTACGAGCAGTACGTC. Its protein product is CASSRLRGGAYEQYV.

This chain uses TRBV12-5 with TRBJ1-2, with TRBD1 identical over 9 bases. Germline CDR1 LGHNT, CDR2 FRNRAP. There are 14 residues in the CDR3. The trim removed 4 bases at V and 5 bases at J, leaving 5 bases unmatched. The CDR3 sequence: CASGSPGQGYGYTF. In DNA form, the CDR3 reads TGTGCTAGTGGTTCCCCGGGACAGGGTTATGGCTACACCTTC.

The chain recombines TRBV2 with TRBJ1-4; 7 positions agree with TRBD1. Germline V gene data show CDR1 as SNHLY and CDR2 as FYNNEI. After removal of 6 bases from V and 7 bases from J, the junction contained 20 bases not matched to a gene. The CDR3 extends over 18 amino acids. CDR3 DNA sequence: TGTGCCAGCAGCAGTCGGGGGACAGTCACGACTATTGGTGAAAAACTGTTTTTT. Amino acid sequence: CASSSRGTVTTIGEKLFF.

CDR3 protein: CATSSRTGEAVYEQYF. The CDR3 DNA is TGTGCCACCAGCAGCCGGACAGGGGAAGCGGTCTACGAGCAGTACTTC. V gene TRBV15 combines with J gene TRBJ2-7, with 9 nucleotides matching TRBD1. The CDR3 consists of 16 residues. Germline CDR1 LNHNV, CDR2 YYDKDF (reference sequence). V lost 3 bases, J lost 3 bases, and 9 bases stayed unmatched.

Note on this clone: The final CDR3 position lacks the conserved phenylalanine or tryptophan, pointing to a likely read error. No DNA is shown, since the ends of the CDR3 on it are uncertain; the CDR3 is the one TCRdb lists. The chain uses TRBV6-4 and TRBJ1-5. Germline V gene lookup returns CDR1 MRHNA and CDR2 SNTAGT. With termini counted, the CDR3 has 9 amino acids. This chain's CDR3 is CASSDGSYS.

The rearrangement uses TRBV24-1 and TRBJ1-2, with D uncertain. CDR1 and CDR2 from the germline V gene are KGHDR and SFDVKD. Trimming removed 3 bases at V and 6 bases at J, with 19 bases between. The CDR3 contains 16 residues. The CDR3 DNA is TGTGCCACCAGTGATCGGCGACGTGACGCCGGGGATGGCTACACCTTC. As protein: CATSDRRRDAGDGYTF.

The chain links TRBV18 to TRBJ2-7; a possible D gene is TRBD1 (8 bases). The CDR3 length is 15 residues. Germline values: CDR1 KGHSH, CDR2 LQKENI. The V and J ends lost 3 bases and 1 base respectively, with 13 bases between them. CDR3 sequence reads: CASSPTGGVSYEQYF. Here the CDR3 DNA reads TGTGCCAGCTCACCCACAGGGGGGGTTTCCTACGAGCAGTACTTC.

The rearrangement links TRBV14 to TRBJ1-6; maybe TRBD1 (5 bases). Trimming stripped 3 bases from V and 5 bases from J, with 8 bases between. The length of the CDR3 is 14 residues. Germline loops: CDR1 SGHDN, CDR2 FVKESK. The CDR3 DNA sequence: TGTGCCAGCAGCCATTGGGGGGATAATTCACCCCTCCACTTT. Protein: CASSHWGDNSPLHF.

Many counts were recorded for this clone. This chain joins TRBV5-1 and TRBJ2-7; 7 nucleotides match TRBD1. The germline V gene encodes CDR1 SGHRS and CDR2 YFSETQ. Trimming cost V 3 bases and J 3 bases; bases outside gene matches: 9. This CDR3 is built from 15 residues. The CDR3 DNA reads TGCGCCAGCAGCTGGGCGACAGGGAGTCTCTACGAGCAGTACGTC. Amino acid sequence: CASSWATGSLYEQYV.

The gene calls are TRBV7-2 and TRBJ1-2; TRBD1 agrees at 8 bases. The germline gives CDR1 SGHTA, CDR2 FQGNSA. The J segment lost 2 bases and the V segment lost 5 bases, leaving 4 bases of the junction unmatched. CDR3 length: 14 residues. CDR3 sequence reads: CASSQSGGNYGYTF. The CDR3 DNA is TGTGCCAGCAGCCAATCAGGGGGCAACTATGGCTACACCTTC. Variable domain in full (rest from reference TRBV7-2 and TRBJ1-2): GAGVSQSPSNKVTEKGKDVELRCDPISGHTALYWYRQSLGQGLEFLIYFQGNSAPDKSGLPSDRFSAERTGGSVSTLTIQRTQQEDSAVYLCASSQSGGNYGYTFGSGTRLTVV.

The chain has TRBV14 and TRBJ2-5; 7 bases map to TRBD1. Trimming cost V 0 bases and J 2 bases; bases outside gene matches: 6. There are 16 residues in the CDR3. Per germline, CDR1 SGHDN and CDR2 FVKESK. The CDR3 sequence: CASSQDRGDRQETQYF. The CDR3 bases are TGTGCCAGCAGCCAAGATCGAGGGGACAGACAAGAGACCCAGTACTTC.

This chain uses TRBV13 with TRBJ2-3; 9 bases agree with TRBD1. The CDR3 is 15 residues long. The V gene end was trimmed by 6 bases and the J gene end by 3 bases; junction bases not matched to a gene: 7. Germline values: CDR1 PRHDT, CDR2 FYEKMQ (reference sequence). CDR3 DNA sequence: TGTGCCAGCAGTTACGACAGGGGGGTGACAGATACGCAGTATTTT. Translating gives CASSYDRGVTDTQYF.

V gene TRBV7-9 combines with J gene TRBJ2-3; tentative D call: TRBD2 (6 bases). This CDR3 has 14 residues. The V gene's germline CDR1 is SEHNR and CDR2 FQNEAQ (reference sequence). V was clipped by 6 bases and J by 4 bases, with 14 bases between them. The chain's CDR3 is CASSTFAGSDTQYF. As DNA, the CDR3 is TGTGCCAGCAGTACCTTCGCGGGGTCAGATACGCAGTATTTT.

This rearrangement joins TRBV30 to TRBJ2-7; TRBD2 aligns across 10 bases. This CDR3 contains 14 residues. Germline CDR1 and CDR2: GTSNPN and SVGIG (reference sequence). V gave up 4 bases and J gave up 1 base; unmatched junction bases: 4. CDR3: CAWTLAGVSYEQYF. CDR3 nucleotide sequence: TGTGCCTGGACCCTAGCGGGGGTGTCCTACGAGCAGTACTTC.

The rearrangement joins TRBV5-1 to TRBJ1-3; 7 bases are shared with TRBD1. Germline CDR1 is SGHRS and CDR2 is YFSETQ. V was pared by 1 base and J by 3 bases, with 4 bases of the junction left unmatched. The CDR3 sequence is 15 residues long. CDR3 in DNA: TGCGCCAGCAGCTTGACAGGGGTGGGTGGAAACACCATATATTTT. Protein product: CASSLTGVGGNTIYF.

The chain carries TRBV11-3 and TRBJ2-3; the match to TRBD2 covers 7 bases. The CDR3 length is 16 residues. Germline loops: CDR1 SGHNT, CDR2 YENEEA. The junction had 9 bases not matched to a gene; V was cut back by 5 bases and J by 1 base. Here the CDR3 reads CASSPSAGLGTDTQYF. The DNA of the CDR3 is TGTGCCAGCAGCCCCTCAGCGGGGCTGGGCACAGATACGCAGTATTTT.

The chain is built from TRBV4-1 and TRBJ2-7; TRBD2 is a possible D gene (5 bases). Germline loops: CDR1 MGHRA, CDR2 YSYEKL. Between the trimmed V and J ends, which lost 1 base and 2 bases, there was a span of 12 bases. The CDR3 sequence is 15 residues long. CDR3 loop: CASSQGRMGAYEQYF. CDR3 nucleotide sequence: TGCGCCAGCAGCCAAGGGCGCATGGGAGCCTACGAGCAGTACTTC.

This clone came up once. The chain uses TRBV21-1 and TRBJ2-7; the table's TRBD1 call for D was not verified on the DNA. TRBV21-1 is shown as a pseudogene. CDR3 size: 15 residues. CDR3 residues: CASRPGTGTTYEQYV. CDR3 bases: TGTGCCAGCAGGCCTGGGACAGGGACTACCTACGAGCAGTACGTC.

This sequence joins TRBV19 and TRBJ2-1, with D perhaps TRBD2 (6 bases). Trimming removed 5 bases at V and 9 bases at J, with 14 bases between. CDR3 length: 13 amino acids. CDR1 and CDR2 (germline): LNHDA, SQIVND (reference sequence). In DNA, the CDR3 is TGTGCCAGTAGTGTGGACTATCTGGGTGAGCAGTTCTTC. Amino acid sequence: CASSVDYLGEQFF.